This entry lists 16 T cell receptor beta chains sequenced from one sample in a study of T-cell memory formation after mild COVID-19. TCRdb re-called the 5' RACE reads with MiXCR, one entry per CDR3 protein. The table has some 130,000 distinct CDR3 sequences, approximately 6.3% seen once. Sequencing was done on a sample of PBMCs or a T cell subset sorted from them (not recorded which). Source of these receptors: an adult woman who had mild COVID-19 (a few samples of this study predate the infection). Cell type and time point are not known.

This chain connects TRBV5-5 to TRBJ1-1, with D tentatively TRBD1 (6 bases). The length of the CDR3 is 14 residues. Trimming shortened V by 2 bases and J by 7 bases, and 15 bases separated the two germline ends. Per the germline V gene, CDR1 is SGHKS and CDR2 is YYEKEE (reference sequence). The CDR3: CASSFTPRTDEAFF. The CDR3 DNA sequence: TGTGCCAGCAGCTTTACCCCGCGGACAGATGAAGCTTTCTTT.

The rearrangement links TRBV5-1 to TRBJ2-7; 9 positions agree with TRBD2. The CDR3 covers 13 residues. V shed 4 bases and J 6 bases; nucleotides not matched to a gene: 5. Germline V gene data show CDR1 as SGHRS and CDR2 as YFSETQ. The CDR3 reads CASSRTSVVEQYF. CDR3 nucleotide sequence: TGCGCCAGCAGCCGGACTAGCGTCGTCGAGCAGTACTTC. Complete variable domain (other parts from reference TRBV5-1 and TRBJ2-7): KAGVTQTPRYLIKTRGQQVTLSCSPISGHRSVSWYQQTPGQGLQFLFEYFSETQRNKGNFPGRFSGRQFSNSRSEMNVSTLELGDSALYLCASSRTSVVEQYFGPGTRLTVT.

The chain uses TRBV30 and TRBJ2-1; TRBD2 matches at 7 bases. The CDR3 extends over 16 amino acids. The germline V gene has CDR1 GTSNPN and CDR2 SVGIG (reference sequence). The V gene end was trimmed by 0 bases and the J gene end by 0 bases; junction bases not matched to a gene: 5. CDR3 loop: CAWSVSRTSSYNEQFF. CDR3 in DNA: TGTGCCTGGAGTGTCTCCCGGACTAGCTCCTACAATGAGCAGTTCTTC.

This rearrangement joins TRBV6-6 to TRBJ2-1, with TRBD1 matching 7 bases. The CDR3 contains 11 residues. The junction had 6 bases not matched to a gene; V was cut back by 6 bases and J by 13 bases. Germline assignment: CDR1 MNHNY and CDR2 SVGAGI (reference sequence). CDR3 sequence: CASSLQGIQFF. CDR3 nucleotide sequence: TGTGCCAGCAGCCTACAGGGGATCCAGTTCTTC.

This clonotype was seen ten or more times. The chain couples TRBV6-5 to TRBJ2-5, with D perhaps TRBD2 (6 bases). CDR1 and CDR2 from the germline V gene are MNHEY and SVGAGI. This CDR3 contains 14 residues. The V end lost 6 bases, the J end lost 4 bases, and 15 bases lay between the germline ends. CDR3 sequence (DNA): TGTGCCAGCAGATCCGTCGGGGGAGGAGAGACCCAGTACTTC. This sequence encodes CASRSVGGGETQYF.

Here the CDR3 DNA reads TGTGCCAGCAGCCAAGGCGTTCCCTACGAGCAGTACTTC. This translates into CASSQGVPYEQYF. The rearrangement uses TRBV3-1 and TRBJ2-7; D remains unclear. The CDR3 is 13 residues long. Trimming cost V 1 base and J 2 bases, with 6 bases left between them. Germline loops: CDR1 LGHDT, CDR2 YNNKEL (reference sequence).

In this sample, this clonotype turned up many times. This chain links TRBV18 with TRBJ1-1; D may be TRBD1 (5 bases). Germline CDR1 and CDR2: KGHSH and LQKENI. Between the trimmed V and J ends, which lost 2 bases and 1 base, there was a span of 8 bases. CDR3 size: 14 residues. Here the CDR3 reads CASSPSRANTEAFF. Written as DNA, the CDR3 is TGTGCCAGCTCACCAAGCAGGGCGAACACTGAAGCTTTCTTT.

This clonotype was observed at least ten times. The chain links TRBV12-3 or TRBV12-4 to TRBJ2-5, with D perhaps matching TRBD2 (5 bases). Trimming removed 6 bases from V and 5 bases from J, with 13 bases in between. CDR3 size: 13 residues. The CDR3 region has the DNA TGTGCCAGCAGCCTCGGGGTGGGGGAGACCCAGTACTTC. It specifies CASSLGVGETQYF.

A word on this clonotype: Its ends do not fully match the called genes, so a read error is possible. This chain uses TRBV20-1 with TRBJ2-7; possibly TRBD1 for D (6 bases). The CDR3 is 15 amino acids. From germline, CDR1 is DFQATT and CDR2 SNEGSKA (reference sequence). Here the CDR3 reads CTARDATGFSYEQYF. The CDR3 DNA reads TGCACTGCTAGAGACGCGACAGGCTTCTCCTACGAGCAGTACTTC.

The J gene is TRBJ2-3, the V gene TRBV5-1; D is tentatively TRBD1 or TRBD2 (5 bases each). This CDR3 has 16 residues. Germline V lookup: CDR1 SGHRS, CDR2 YFSETQ. Trimming removed 2 bases at V and 2 bases at J, with 15 bases between. The CDR3: CASSLLRQGVTDTQYF. The CDR3, as DNA: TGCGCCAGCAGCTTATTGCGGCAGGGAGTCACAGATACGCAGTATTTT.

This clonotype was found many times. This chain uses TRBV12-3 or TRBV12-4 with TRBJ2-7; possible D gene TRBD2, 6 bases. The length of the CDR3 is 14 residues. V lost 5 bases to trimming and J lost 5 bases, with 16 bases between them. The CDR3 coding sequence is TGTGCCAGCAGTCAGAGGCGGGGCATCGACGAGCAGTACTTC. This codes for CASSQRRGIDEQYF.

This chain joins TRBV5-1 and TRBJ2-3; 11 nucleotides align to TRBD2. Losses at the gene ends were 4 bases for V and 3 bases for J; bases not matched to a gene: 10. The CDR3 has 17 residues. Germline loops: CDR1 SGHRS, CDR2 YFSETQ. The CDR3 sequence: CASSPPGSGGATDTQYF. The CDR3 DNA follows: TGCGCCAGCAGCCCCCCGGGTAGCGGGGGGGCGACAGATACGCAGTATTTT.

This clonotype was observed a few times. The gene calls are TRBV5-1 and TRBJ2-4; 7 bases map to TRBD1. Germline V gene data show CDR1 as SGHRS and CDR2 as YFSETQ. V dropped 3 bases and J dropped 6; count of bases not matched to a gene: 12. CDR3 length: 16 amino acids. The CDR3 is CASSSMPGQTINIQYF. CDR3 nucleotide sequence: TGCGCCAGCAGCTCCATGCCGGGACAGACCATAAACATTCAGTACTTC.

Only a few counts were recorded for this clonotype. The CDR3 here is CASSPAEVFYGYTF. The CDR3 DNA follows: TGCGCCAGCAGCCCCGCCGAGGTTTTCTATGGCTACACCTTC. The chain uses TRBV5-1 and TRBJ1-2, with unresolved D. The CDR3 loop spans 14 amino acids. The V and J ends lost 4 bases and 4 bases respectively, with 14 bases between them. CDR1 is SGHRS, CDR2 YFSETQ, per germline.

This clonotype was recorded many times. J is TRBJ2-1 and V is TRBV12-3 or TRBV12-4; 7 nucleotides line up with TRBD2. Germline trimming cut 1 base from V and 3 bases from J; bases unmatched to any gene: 6. This CDR3 has 16 amino acids. The CDR3 DNA reads as TGTGCCAGCAGTTTAGGGGGGGGGGATCTCTACAATGAGCAGTTCTTC. Protein: CASSLGGGDLYNEQFF.

This CDR3 reads CASSYPQGATTEAFF. CDR3 DNA: TGTGCCAGCAGCTACCCTCAGGGGGCCACCACTGAAGCTTTCTTT. The chain is built from TRBV7-9 and TRBJ1-1; 8 bases agree with TRBD1. V lost 4 bases and J lost 4; bases outside the gene matches: 8. The germline gives CDR1 SEHNR, CDR2 FQNEAQ (reference sequence). The CDR3 sequence is 15 residues long.